This T cell receptor beta chain was identified in a study of regulatory T cells in long-lasting Graves disease. Specified time point: newly diagnosed GD, antithyroid drugs for less than 3 months. From PBMCs, RNA was extracted and then used to make the TCR library. Construction of TCR beta libraries relied on iRepertoire HTBI primers and on Arm-PCR targeting CDR3 regions. TCRdb reprocessed the multiplex PCR reads with MiXCR, giving one entry per CDR3 protein. The sample yields around 450,000 distinct CDR3 sequences, around 16% seen once. This clonotype was counted at least ten times. This sample was shared with a second study, whose subject was T cells in Graves' hyperthyroidism and ophthalmopathy.

Sequencing was performed on peripheral blood mononuclear cells (PBMCs), taken at new diagnosis, from a patient treated with antithyroid drugs. This clonotype was sampled from a man aged 40-49 years with Graves disease.

The CDR3 spells CASTLGAAPSYEQYF. In DNA form, the CDR3 reads TGTGCCAGCACCTTGGGGGCAGCACCTTCCTACGAGCAGTACTTC. J is TRBJ2-7 and V is TRBV11-2, with a possible D match to TRBD1 (6 bases). Germline CDR1 SGHAT, CDR2 FQNNGV. V lost 7 bases to trimming and J lost 1 base, with 17 bases between them. This CDR3 is 15 amino acids long.